This T cell receptor beta chain was sequenced in a study of type 1 regulatory T cells. TCRdb re-called the reads with MiXCR, one entry per CDR3 protein. The repertoire holds roughly 67,000 distinct CDR3 sequences, 63% seen once, with about 8% in the top ten. With regard to this clonotype: Its antigen is not identified.

This CDR3 comprises 16 residues. V was clipped by 5 bases and J by 7 bases; unmatched bases: 14. Germline V gene data show CDR1 as SGHAT and CDR2 as FQNNGV. The chain carries TRBV11-2 and TRBJ1-2, with 9 nucleotides matching TRBD1. The sequencing sample was made of cultured T cells, either the whole culture or a sorted T cell fraction (not recorded which). Subset in this sample: Tr1-enriched cell product generated in vitro against host alloantigens. The source of this sequence is a human donor in good health. The CDR3: CASSDYRDRAFAGYTF. CDR3 DNA: TGTGCCAGCAGCGATTACCGGGACAGGGCTTTCGCTGGCTACACCTTC.